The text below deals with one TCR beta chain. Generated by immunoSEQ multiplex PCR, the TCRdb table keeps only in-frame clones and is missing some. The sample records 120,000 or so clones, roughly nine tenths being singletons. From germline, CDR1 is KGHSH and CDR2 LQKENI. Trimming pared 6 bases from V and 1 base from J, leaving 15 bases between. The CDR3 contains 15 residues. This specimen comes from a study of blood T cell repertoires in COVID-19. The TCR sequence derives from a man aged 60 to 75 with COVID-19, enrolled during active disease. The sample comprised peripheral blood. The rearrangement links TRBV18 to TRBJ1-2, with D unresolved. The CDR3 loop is CASSPSLRDNYGYTF. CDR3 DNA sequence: TGTGCCAGCTCGCCTAGTTTGCGTGATAACTATGGCTACACCTTC.